These 27 T cell receptor beta chains were sequenced from one sample in a study of control samples from healthy donors and cancer patients. TCRdb's table, derived via immunoSEQ multiplex PCR, lists solely in-frame clones and lacks some. The sample has 50,000 to 65,000 clones, 90% seen once. Input material: PBMCs. The origin of the receptors is a woman aged 50 to 65 with colorectal cancer.

This clone has just a few counts. The chain joins TRBV7-8 to TRBJ1-1, with D perhaps TRBD1 (6 bases). Germline CDR1 and CDR2: SGHVS and FQNEAQ. The V gene lost 5 bases and the J gene lost 1 base, with 8 bases spanning the gap. The CDR3 sequence is 13 residues long. DNA for the CDR3: TGTGCCAGCAGCAAGGACAGGAACACTGAAGCTTTCTTT. Its protein product is CASSKDRNTEAFF.

J is TRBJ1-1 and V is TRBV2; D possibly corresponds to TRBD1 (5 bases). The germline V and J ends were trimmed by 6 bases and 1 base, with 15 bases remaining between them. CDR3 length: 15 amino acids. The V gene's germline CDR1 is SNHLY and CDR2 FYNNEI. Here the CDR3 reads CASRPGTSQNTEAFF. The CDR3 nucleotides read TGTGCCAGCAGGCCCGGGACTTCCCAGAACACTGAAGCTTTCTTT.

This sequence joins TRBV7-9 and TRBJ2-7, with a tentative D call TRBD1 (5 bases). CDR3 length: 16 amino acids. The V end was cut by 5 bases, the J end by 1 base, with 18 bases between. Germline-derived CDR1 and CDR2 are SEHNR and FQNEAQ (reference sequence). Here the CDR3 reads CASSPPQQAASYEQYF. The CDR3 DNA sequence: TGTGCCAGCAGCCCCCCCCAACAGGCTGCTTCCTACGAGCAGTACTTC.

The chain is built from TRBV19 and TRBJ1-2; the D is unclear. The CDR3 runs 14 residues. Germline V gives CDR1 LNHDA, CDR2 SQIVND (reference sequence). The V gene lost 8 bases and the J gene lost 4 bases, with 17 bases spanning the gap. CDR3 in amino acids: CASRTGLGSYGYTF. CDR3 coding DNA: TGTGCCAGTCGTACGGGGTTAGGTTCCTATGGCTACACCTTC.

The chain employs TRBV14 and TRBJ2-5; 8 bases line up with TRBD2. V was pared by 1 base and J by 1 base, with 2 bases of the junction left unmatched. CDR3 size: 15 residues. Germline CDR1 is SGHDN and CDR2 is FVKESK. This CDR3 is CASSQGGTSQETQYF. CDR3 bases: TGTGCCAGCAGCCAAGGTGGGACTAGCCAAGAGACCCAGTACTTC.

The chain combines TRBV6-5 with TRBJ2-3; D gene uncertain. V dropped 6 bases and J dropped 2 bases, with 12 bases sitting between them. CDR1 is MNHEY and CDR2 is SVGAGI in the germline V gene. CDR3 length: 14 residues. DNA of the CDR3: TGTGCCAGCAGCACTCCTCCACTCACAGATACGCAGTATTTT. Translating it yields CASSTPPLTDTQYF.

The chain recombines TRBV12-3 or TRBV12-4 with TRBJ2-2, with 7 bases aligning to TRBD2. The V and J ends lost 6 bases and 5 bases, in that order; junction bases with no gene match: 3. The CDR3 consists of 13 residues. CDR3 in amino acids: CASSQLATGELFF. In DNA, the CDR3 is TGTGCCAGCAGCCAACTAGCGACCGGGGAGCTGTTTTTT.

The CDR3 spells CASSQGAGGGTDTQYF. CDR3 coding DNA: TGTGCCAGCAGCCAAGGAGCGGGTGGCGGTACAGATACGCAGTATTTT. The chain links TRBV3-1 (or the pseudogene TRBV3-2) to TRBJ2-3; D possibly corresponds to TRBD2 (6 bases). From germline, CDR1 is LGHDT and CDR2 YNNKEL (reference sequence). Trimming pared 1 base from V and 3 bases from J, leaving 14 bases between. This CDR3 region has 16 residues.

The chain uses TRBV19 and TRBJ1-1; 8 positions agree with TRBD1. This CDR3 region has 14 residues. Germline V CDR1 and CDR2: LNHDA, SQIVND (reference sequence). Trimming at V came to 5 bases and at J to 3 bases, leaving 5 bases not matched to a gene. The CDR3 DNA follows: TGTGCCAGTAGTTCGTACAGGGGGGACACTGAAGCTTTCTTT. The encoded protein is CASSSYRGDTEAFF. Looking up the rest from reference TRBV19 and TRBJ1-1 gives the full variable domain: DGGITQSPKYLFRKEGQNVTLSCEQNLNHDAMYWYRQDPGQGLRLIYYSQIVNDFQKGDIAEGYSVSREKKESFPLTVTSAQKNPTAFYLCASSSYRGDTEAFFGQGTRLTVV.

This clone was picked up one time. Written as DNA, the CDR3 is TGTGCCAGCAGTGCAACAGGGGGTGAGACCCAGTACTTC. Encoded protein: CASSATGGETQYF. The genes are TRBV6-4 and TRBJ2-5; 8 nucleotides align to TRBD1. The germline CDR1 and CDR2 sequences are MRHNA and SNTAGT. V was pared by 4 bases and J by 5 bases, with 3 bases of the junction left unmatched. The length of the CDR3 is 13 residues.

CDR3 in DNA: TGTGCCAGCTCACTAAACAGGGGTCGGAGCATGCAAGAGACCCAGTACTTC. Its translation is CASSLNRGRSMQETQYF. The chain employs TRBV18 and TRBJ2-5; 7 nucleotides match TRBD1. The length of the CDR3 is 17 residues. Trimming removed 4 bases from V and 2 bases from J; junction bases left unmatched: 13. Germline V gene sequence: CDR1 KGHSH, CDR2 LQKENI.

The rearrangement links TRBV10-3 to TRBJ1-2; perhaps TRBD1 as D (6 bases). Germline V gene sequence: CDR1 ENHRY, CDR2 SYGVKD. Between the trimmed V and J ends, which lost 10 bases and 4 bases, there was a span of 7 bases. CDR3 length equals 10 residues. In nucleotides, the CDR3 is TGTGCCACCAGGGGCTATGGCTACACCTTC. Translation gives CATRGYGYTF.

The chain carries TRBV7-6 and TRBJ2-4; 8 bases line up with TRBD2. V was clipped by 5 bases and J by 8 bases; unmatched bases: 11. Germline lookup yields CDR1 SGHVS and CDR2 FNYEAQ. The CDR3 runs 15 residues. The DNA of the CDR3 is TGTGCCAGCAGCCCGACCGGGGGGGCCTTCGACATTCAGTACTTC. This codes for CASSPTGGAFDIQYF.

The rearrangement uses TRBV27 and TRBJ2-2, with 12 bases aligning to TRBD1. The CDR3 contains 16 residues. Germline CDR1 and CDR2: MNHEY and SMNVEV (reference sequence). After removal of 5 bases from V and 2 bases from J, the junction contained 3 bases not matched to a gene. The DNA of the CDR3 is TGTGCCAGCAGTAAAGGGACAGGGGGCAACACCGGGGAGCTGTTTTTT. It yields the protein CASSKGTGGNTGELFF.

The chain links TRBV9 to TRBJ1-1; unclear D gene. V gave up 0 bases and J gave up 7 bases, with 10 bases separating them. The germline gives CDR1 SGDLS, CDR2 YYNGEE. The CDR3 spans 13 residues. The CDR3 DNA reads as TGTGCCAGCAGCGTAGGGGGTGAGGATGAAGCTTTCTTT. Amino acids: CASSVGGEDEAFF.

The rearrangement links TRBV28 to TRBJ2-1; the match to TRBD2 covers 11 bases. The V and J ends lost 5 bases and 7 bases, in that order; junction bases with no gene match: 10. This CDR3 has 16 residues. The germline V gene has CDR1 MDHEN and CDR2 SYDVKM. The CDR3 DNA is TGTGCCAGCAGTACGCCACTAGCGGGAGTTGTGAATGAGCAGTTCTTC. Translated, it gives CASSTPLAGVVNEQFF.

The V gene is TRBV5-1, the J gene TRBJ2-7, with TRBD1 as a possible D gene (5 bases). From germline, CDR1 is SGHRS and CDR2 YFSETQ. V was pared by 0 bases and J by 0 bases, with 13 bases between. This CDR3 spans 16 amino acids. CDR3 bases: TGCGCCAGCAGCTTGGGGGCTAAAACAGGCTCCTACGAGCAGTACTTC. It codes for CASSLGAKTGSYEQYF.

The gene calls are TRBV19 and TRBJ1-1; D gene uncertain. The CDR3 is made up of 13 amino acids. The germline CDR1 and CDR2 sequences are LNHDA and SQIVND (reference sequence). V lost 5 bases and J 2 bases, leaving 9 bases between the germline ends. The CDR3 coding sequence is TGTGCCAGTAGTGGTATGGCAAACACTGAAGCTTTCTTT. This encodes CASSGMANTEAFF. Using reference TRBV19 and TRBJ1-1 for the parts outside the CDR3, the full variable domain is DGGITQSPKYLFRKEGQNVTLSCEQNLNHDAMYWYRQDPGQGLRLIYYSQIVNDFQKGDIAEGYSVSREKKESFPLTVTSAQKNPTAFYLCASSGMANTEAFFGQGTRLTVV.

The V and J genes are TRBV9 and TRBJ2-5; perhaps D is TRBD1 or TRBD2 (5 bases each). CDR1 and CDR2 (germline): SGDLS, YYNGEE. The CDR3 covers 13 residues. Deletions cut 7 bases from V and 5 bases from J, with 15 bases between. The CDR3 spells CASGGFPAETQYF. The DNA of the CDR3 is TGTGCCAGCGGGGGTTTTCCGGCGGAGACCCAGTACTTC.

This clone has just one count. The chain combines TRBV27 with TRBJ2-3, with D perhaps given as TRBD1 or TRBD2 (5 bases each). Germline V gene data show CDR1 as MNHEY and CDR2 as SMNVEV (reference sequence). This CDR3 contains 13 residues. V lost 5 bases, J lost 9 bases, and 15 bases lay in between. CDR3 DNA sequence: TGTGCCAGCAGTCTCGGGACCTCCGGGACGCAGTATTTT. As protein: CASSLGTSGTQYF.

This clone came up once. The J gene is TRBJ2-3, the V gene TRBV5-1; D is perhaps TRBD1 or TRBD2 (5 bases each). Per the germline V gene, CDR1 is SGHRS and CDR2 is YFSETQ. The CDR3 covers 15 residues. V was clipped by 3 bases and J by 5 bases, with 16 bases between them. CDR3 loop: CASSYRDPEEDTQYF. The CDR3 DNA sequence: TGCGCCAGCAGCTACCGGGACCCAGAGGAAGATACGCAGTATTTT.

The chain is built from TRBV7-6 and TRBJ2-5, with D possibly being TRBD1 or TRBD2 (5 bases each). The CDR3 is 15 residues long. Germline V gene lookup returns CDR1 SGHVS and CDR2 FNYEAQ. Trimming removed 7 bases from V and 9 bases from J, with 24 bases in between. Here the CDR3 reads CASINPPGRAEAQYF. Here the CDR3 DNA reads TGTGCCAGCATCAACCCACCGGGACGGGCCGAGGCCCAGTACTTC.

V is TRBV6-5 and J is TRBJ2-2, with D possibly TRBD1 on 6 matching bases. Germline lookup yields CDR1 MNHEY and CDR2 SVGAGI. This CDR3 is 14 amino acids long. The CDR3 loop is CASGENLNTGELFF. The CDR3 region has the DNA TGTGCGTCAGGGGAAAATTTGAACACCGGGGAGCTGTTTTTT.

The chain has TRBV7-8 and TRBJ2-1; the D gene is possibly TRBD1 (6 bases). The length of the CDR3 is 13 residues. Looked up from germline, CDR1 is SGHVS and CDR2 is FQNEAQ. V was clipped by 3 bases and J by 5 bases, with 8 bases between them. CDR3 coding DNA: TGTGCCAGCAGCTTCGACAGGCACAATGAGCAGTTCTTC. Its translation: CASSFDRHNEQFF.

V usage is TRBV30 and J usage is TRBJ2-7, with D tentatively TRBD1 (5 bases). This CDR3 is 14 amino acids long. The germline V gene has CDR1 GTSNPN and CDR2 SVGIG (reference sequence). Trimming took off 3 bases at V and 8 bases at J, with 20 bases between the two ends. The CDR3 here is CAWRDRQPTTKQYF. The CDR3 nucleotides read TGTGCCTGGAGGGATAGACAGCCTACTACGAAGCAGTACTTC.

The chain combines TRBV3-1 (or the pseudogene TRBV3-2) with TRBJ2-7, with TRBD2 as a possible D gene (6 bases). The CDR3 length is 14 residues. V shed 1 base and J shed 2 bases, with 9 bases lying between them. Germline-derived CDR1 and CDR2 are LGHDT and YNNKEL (reference sequence). The DNA of the CDR3 is TGTGCCAGCAGCCAAGGGGCGGGACCCTACGAGCAGTACTTC. As protein: CASSQGAGPYEQYF.

J is TRBJ2-3 and V is TRBV10-3; TRBD1 might be the D (5 bases). Trimming removed 6 bases at V and 4 bases at J, with 14 bases between. This CDR3 has 14 residues. Germline assignment: CDR1 ENHRY and CDR2 SYGVKD. The CDR3 loop reads CAIRQGLSADTQYF. DNA of the CDR3: TGTGCCATCAGGCAGGGTTTGAGCGCAGATACGCAGTATTTT.